This T cell receptor beta chain is drawn from a study of OX40 agonist ivuxolimab in advanced cancers. Assay: immunoSEQ multiplex PCR; the TCRdb copy retains only in-frame clones and omits some. The sample yields 22,000 or so clones, roughly four fifths seen once. Comment on this clone: The identical CDR3 is also encoded by other nucleotide sequences in the sample.

Blood specimens came from baseline, cycle 4 day 1, and cycle 7 day 1. This specimen was CD4+ or CD8+ T cells sorted from blood, taken in a trial of the OX40 agonist ivuxolimab. This clonotype was obtained from an adult with an advanced solid tumor such as melanoma, head and neck, liver or kidney cancer.

In nucleotides, the CDR3 is TGCGCCAGCAGCTCAGGGCGCGGCACTGAAGCTTTCTTT. Its translation: CASSSGRGTEAFF. This chain joins TRBV10-1 and TRBJ1-1, with TRBD1 as a possible D gene (5 bases). V was clipped by 6 bases and J by 4 bases, with 12 bases between them. This CDR3 is built from 13 residues. Germline CDR1 reads WNHNN; CDR2 reads SYGVQD (reference sequence).